The 29 T cell receptor beta chains given below trace back to one sample, sequenced in a study of T cell responses to AZD1222 COVID-19 vaccine. The table came from immunoSEQ multiplex PCR; TCRdb's copy has only in-frame clones and leaves some out. This sample yields over 100,000 clones, of which 80% to 90% are seen a single time; 8.4% belongs to the top ten. The source was peripheral blood, collected on day 0 of AZD1222 vaccination. The receptors shown here come from an adult in good health.

The J gene is TRBJ2-1, the V gene TRBV6-6, with TRBD1 matching 7 bases. V trimming: 10 bases; J trimming: 4 bases; junction bases outside the gene matches: 7. This CDR3 is 13 amino acids long. Per germline, CDR1 MNHNY and CDR2 SVGAGI (reference sequence). The CDR3 spells CATRDSSYNEQFF. The DNA for the CDR3 is TGTGCCACCCGGGACAGCAGTTACAATGAGCAGTTCTTC.

V usage is TRBV4-1 and J usage is TRBJ1-4; tentative D call: TRBD1 (5 bases). Germline CDR1 and CDR2: MGHRA and YSYEKL. The CDR3 length is 15 residues. V was shortened by 0 bases and J by 3 bases, with 8 bases between the two germline ends. The DNA for the CDR3 is TGCGCCAGCAGCCAAGACAGGGCGTCTAATGAAAAACTGTTTTTT. It translates to CASSQDRASNEKLFF.

This rearrangement joins TRBV5-8 to TRBJ1-5; D unresolved. With 4 bases removed from V and 5 bases from J, the gap between germline ends came to 13 bases. Germline assignment: CDR1 SGHTS and CDR2 YDEGEE. The CDR3 is made up of 14 amino acids. CDR3 sequence reads: CASSLDGGYQPQHF. The CDR3 region has the DNA TGTGCCAGCAGCCTGGACGGAGGGTATCAGCCCCAGCATTTT.

The J gene is TRBJ1-1, the V gene TRBV3-1 (or the pseudogene TRBV3-2), with D possibly matching TRBD1 (6 bases). This CDR3 contains 13 residues. V lost 1 base and J lost 7, with 10 bases in between. Germline lookup yields CDR1 LGHDT and CDR2 YNNKEL (reference sequence). For the CDR3, the DNA is TGTGCCAGCAGCCAAGGACAGGCCCTTGAAGCTTTCTTT. Its translation: CASSQGQALEAFF.

This clone has only one observation. The rearrangement joins TRBV5-4 to TRBJ2-7; D may match TRBD1 or TRBD2 (5 bases each). With 4 bases removed from V and 3 bases from J, the gap between germline ends came to 11 bases. Germline CDR1 and CDR2: SGHNT and YYREEE (reference sequence). This CDR3 has 13 amino acids. CDR3 protein: CASSPGQDYEQYF. The CDR3 DNA sequence: TGTGCCAGCAGCCCGGGGCAAGACTACGAGCAGTACTTC.

The V and J genes are TRBV28 and TRBJ1-5; D is unclear. Trimming took 1 base from V and 0 from J, leaving 10 bases between them. CDR1 is MDHEN, CDR2 SYDVKM, per germline. This CDR3 has 16 amino acids. CDR3 loop: CASSLSRRYSNQPQHF. CDR3 DNA: TGTGCCAGCAGTTTATCCCGACGGTATAGCAATCAGCCCCAGCATTTT. The whole variable domain, filled in from reference TRBV28 and TRBJ1-5, reads DVKVTQSSRYLVKRTGEKVFLECVQDMDHENMFWYRQDPGLGLRLIYFSYDVKMKEKGDIPEGYSVSREKKERFSLILESASTNQTSMYLCASSLSRRYSNQPQHFGDGTRLSIL.

V gene TRBV27 combines with J gene TRBJ2-7, with D unclear. Trimming removed 5 bases from V and 3 bases from J, with 11 bases in between. In germline, CDR1 is MNHEY, CDR2 SMNVEV (reference sequence). The CDR3 totals 13 residues. CDR3 DNA: TGTGCCAGCAGTCCCCTCGGCGGCTACGAGCAGTACTTC. It is translated as CASSPLGGYEQYF.

The chain joins TRBV18 to TRBJ1-2, with 7 nucleotides matching TRBD1. CDR1 is KGHSH and CDR2 is LQKENI in the germline V gene. The CDR3 has 13 amino acids. V was pared by 8 bases and J by 2 bases, with 5 bases of the junction left unmatched. The CDR3 loop reads CASASTGNYGYTF. CDR3 nucleotide sequence: TGTGCCAGCGCCTCGACAGGGAACTATGGCTACACCTTC.

The rearrangement links TRBV5-4 to TRBJ2-5, with unresolved D. Trimming pared 3 bases from V and 4 bases from J, leaving 10 bases between. The CDR3 totals 13 residues. CDR1 SGHNT and CDR2 YYREEE come from the germline V gene (reference sequence). This CDR3 is CASSSLQTETQYF. In DNA, the CDR3 is TGTGCCAGCAGCTCGTTACAAACAGAGACCCAGTACTTC.

J is TRBJ1-1 and V is TRBV9; D call uncertain. Between the trimmed V and J ends, which lost 0 bases and 5 bases, there was a span of 17 bases. The CDR3 totals 16 residues. Germline V CDR1 and CDR2: SGDLS, YYNGEE. As DNA, the CDR3 is TGTGCCAGCAGCGTAGGGGTTGAGATCTGGGGAACTGAAGCTTTCTTT. It codes for CASSVGVEIWGTEAFF.

V usage is TRBV6-2 or TRBV6-3 and J usage is TRBJ2-1, with 9 nucleotides matching TRBD2. In germline, CDR1 is MNHEY, CDR2 SVGEGT. V gave up 0 bases and J gave up 3 bases; unmatched junction bases: 9. The length of the CDR3 is 18 residues. CDR3 DNA: TGTGCCAGCAGTTACTCGATCCTACCTAGCGGGATCTACAATGAGCAGTTCTTC. Protein sequence: CASSYSILPSGIYNEQFF.

Only a few counts were recorded for this clone. The sample carries other DNA sequences with the same CDR3. The chain employs TRBV28 and TRBJ1-5; D is perhaps TRBD1 (6 bases). CDR3 length: 16 residues. V lost 3 bases, J lost 2 bases, and 14 bases lay in between. Germline V gene data show CDR1 as MDHEN and CDR2 as SYDVKM. As DNA, the CDR3 is TGTGCCAGCAGTTTTCGGGGCAGGGGAGGCAATCAGCCCCAGCATTTT. Its translation: CASSFRGRGGNQPQHF.

Worth noting for this clone: The same CDR3 arises from other DNA sequences in this sample as well. The CDR3 loop is CASSHLAGGNNEQFF. The CDR3 coding sequence is TGTGCCAGCAGCCACCTAGCGGGGGGTAACAATGAGCAGTTCTTC. This chain joins TRBV4-2 and TRBJ2-1, with 11 bases matching TRBD2. J was trimmed by 5 bases and V by 3 bases; bases with no gene match: 3. Germline V CDR1 and CDR2: LGHNA, YNFKEQ. This CDR3 has 15 amino acids.

The rearrangement links TRBV7-3 to TRBJ2-3; 7 bases agree with TRBD2. Trimming cost V 4 bases and J 2 bases; bases outside gene matches: 9. CDR1 is SGHTA and CDR2 is FQGTGA in the germline V gene. The CDR3 runs to 16 residues. CDR3 in DNA: TGTGCCAGCAGCTCAGGACTAGTTCTGAACACAGATACGCAGTATTTT. Translated, it gives CASSSGLVLNTDTQYF.

This rearrangement joins TRBV28 to TRBJ2-1; the match to TRBD1 covers 9 bases. V was clipped by 8 bases and J by 4 bases; unmatched bases: 6. Looked up from germline, CDR1 is MDHEN and CDR2 is SYDVKM. This CDR3 is built from 14 residues. CDR3 amino acids: CASGLQGAYNEQFF. The CDR3 region has the DNA TGTGCCAGCGGCCTACAGGGGGCATACAATGAGCAGTTCTTC.

The rearrangement uses TRBV28 and TRBJ2-1; either TRBD1 or TRBD2 may fit D (5 bases each). Germline-derived CDR1 and CDR2 are MDHEN and SYDVKM. This CDR3 is built from 16 residues. V gave up 6 bases and J gave up 2 bases, with 17 bases separating them. CDR3 DNA sequence: TGTGCCAGCAGCCCGGGACGCCGCCAACCCTACAATGAGCAGTTCTTC. It encodes CASSPGRRQPYNEQFF.

In DNA form, the CDR3 reads TGCGCCAGCAGTGGGGGATCGATCAATGAGCAGTTCTTC. This gives the protein CASSGGSINEQFF. The rearrangement joins TRBV10-2 to TRBJ2-1, with D uncertain. Trimming took off 4 bases at V and 6 bases at J, with 10 bases between the two ends. The CDR3 length is 13 residues. Germline-derived CDR1 and CDR2 are WSHSY and SAAADI.

This chain links TRBV28 with TRBJ2-7; 8 nucleotides align to TRBD2. This CDR3 has 16 residues. The V and J ends lost 2 bases and 1 base, in that order; junction bases with no gene match: 7. Germline CDR1 and CDR2: MDHEN and SYDVKM. DNA of the CDR3: TGTGCCAGCAGTTTAACCGGGAGGGCCCGATCCTACGAGCAGTACTTC. Its translation: CASSLTGRARSYEQYF.

The chain is built from TRBV5-1 and TRBJ2-3, with TRBD2 matching 11 bases. The CDR3 runs 14 residues. Germline CDR1 SGHRS, CDR2 YFSETQ. With V trimmed by 3 bases and J by 5 bases, 2 bases remained unmatched. The CDR3 region is CASSSTSGRDTQYF. The DNA for the CDR3 is TGCGCCAGCAGCTCAACTAGCGGGAGAGATACGCAGTATTTT.

The sample holds a few counts of this clone. The J gene is TRBJ1-5, the V gene TRBV28; weak D call: TRBD1 (6 bases). This CDR3 spans 15 amino acids. The germline CDR1 and CDR2 sequences are MDHEN and SYDVKM. V lost 2 bases and J lost 9, with 17 bases in between. CDR3 coding DNA: TGTGCCAGCAGTTTAAGTTTGAGGGGGTGGGGGCCCCAGCATTTT. It specifies CASSLSLRGWGPQHF.

Comment on this clone: It may be a read error: a sequence one base away is much more abundant. This chain joins TRBV7-2 and TRBJ1-5, with D unresolved. The CDR3 covers 13 residues. The germline CDR1 and CDR2 sequences are SGHTA and FQGNSA. Trimming removed 0 bases at V and 1 base at J, with 1 base between. In nucleotides, the CDR3 is TGTGCCAGCAGCTTAGCGAGCAATCAGCCCCAGCATTTT. This gives the protein CASSLASNQPQHF.

This CDR3 is CASSFPTATYGYTF. DNA for the CDR3: TGTGCCAGCAGCTTTCCGACAGCTACCTATGGCTACACCTTC. The V and J genes are TRBV7-9 and TRBJ1-2; a weak D match, TRBD1 (5 bases). Trimming removed 3 bases from V and 4 bases from J, with 12 bases in between. Germline V gene data show CDR1 as SEHNR and CDR2 as FQNEAQ (reference sequence). CDR3 length: 14 amino acids. The variable domain in full, completed from reference TRBV7-9 and TRBJ1-2, reads DTGVSQNPRHKITKRGQNVTFRCDPISEHNRLYWYRQTLGQGPEFLTYFQNEAQLEKSRLLSDRFSAERPKGSFSTLEIQRTEQGDSAMYLCASSFPTATYGYTFGSGTRLTVV.

The sample holds one count of this clone. This chain joins TRBV5-1 and TRBJ2-3; tentatively, D is TRBD1 or TRBD2 (5 bases each). Germline V gene data show CDR1 as SGHRS and CDR2 as YFSETQ. This CDR3 has 14 amino acids. V lost 4 bases to trimming and J lost 1 base, with 10 bases between them. CDR3 sequence reads: CASSRRGGTDTQYF. CDR3 nucleotides: TGCGCCAGCAGCCGGCGAGGGGGCACAGATACGCAGTATTTT.

The V call is TRBV3-1 (or the pseudogene TRBV3-2), the J call TRBJ1-6, with D uncertain. The CDR3 sequence is 12 residues long. In germline, CDR1 is LGHDT, CDR2 YNNKEL (reference sequence). V lost 3 bases and J lost 13, with 10 bases in between. CDR3: CASSHLTDPLHF. The CDR3 coding sequence is TGTGCCAGCAGCCACTTGACGGACCCCCTCCACTTT.

This sequence joins TRBV11-2 and TRBJ1-2; tentatively, D is TRBD1 (6 bases). The V and J ends lost 3 bases and 0 bases respectively, with 14 bases between them. Germline V gives CDR1 SGHAT, CDR2 FQNNGV. The CDR3 runs 16 residues. The CDR3 protein is CASSLSGGGANYGYTF. For the CDR3, the DNA is TGTGCCAGCAGCTTGTCGGGAGGGGGTGCTAACTATGGCTACACCTTC.

In its sample, this clone was seen once. The chain links TRBV18 to TRBJ1-2, with a tentative D call TRBD1 (6 bases). Germline-derived CDR1 and CDR2 are KGHSH and LQKENI. V lost 3 bases to trimming and J lost 8 bases, with 13 bases between them. This CDR3 has 13 amino acids. CDR3 bases: TGTGCCAGCTCACCGAGACAGGATCAGGGCTACACCTTC. Residues: CASSPRQDQGYTF.

The chain employs TRBV3-1 (or the pseudogene TRBV3-2) and TRBJ1-5, with 7 nucleotides matching TRBD1. With V trimmed by 8 bases and J by 4 bases, 11 bases remained unmatched. The germline CDR1 and CDR2 sequences are LGHDT and YNNKEL (reference sequence). This CDR3 is built from 15 residues. The CDR3 nucleotides read TGTGCCAGCGGGCCCTGGACAGGTTCTAATCAGCCCCAGCATTTT. This gives the protein CASGPWTGSNQPQHF.

This rearrangement joins TRBV19 to TRBJ1-1, with D possibly TRBD1 on 5 matching bases. Germline CDR1 reads LNHDA; CDR2 reads SQIVND (reference sequence). This CDR3 comprises 17 residues. Trimming pared 4 bases from V and 5 bases from J, leaving 23 bases between. The CDR3: CASSTPTSWQGRTEAFF. CDR3 coding DNA: TGTGCCAGTAGTACCCCAACCTCGTGGCAGGGAAGGACTGAAGCTTTCTTT.

The V gene is TRBV9, the J gene TRBJ2-2; possible D gene TRBD2, 5 bases. The V end was cut by 0 bases, the J end by 3 bases, with 12 bases between. CDR3 length: 16 residues. Germline assignment: CDR1 SGDLS and CDR2 YYNGEE. CDR3 loop: CASSVGSGSYTGELFF. The CDR3 nucleotides read TGTGCCAGCAGCGTAGGCTCGGGGTCCTACACCGGGGAGCTGTTTTTT. Together with reference TRBV9 and TRBJ2-2, the CDR3 gives the full variable domain: DSGVTQTPKHLITATGQRVTLRCSPRSGDLSVYWYQQSLDQGLQFLIQYYNGEERAKGNILERFSAQQFPDLHSELNLSSLELGDSALYFCASSVGSGSYTGELFFGEGSRLTVL.